The 15 T cell receptor beta chains in this list originate from one sample, sequenced in a study of blood T cell repertoires in COVID-19. Only in-frame clones appear in the TCRdb table, and some are missing; sequencing was by immunoSEQ multiplex PCR. The sample holds tens of thousands of clones, approximately 86% seen once. Sequencing input: peripheral blood. The origin of the receptors is a man aged 70-80 years with acute or convalescent COVID-19.

This rearrangement joins TRBV6-4 to TRBJ2-1, with a possible D match to TRBD2 (6 bases). The CDR3 is 15 residues long. Germline CDR1 MRHNA, CDR2 SNTAGT. Trimming took 2 bases from V and 3 from J, leaving 11 bases between them. This chain's CDR3 is CASSDGRTDYNEQFF. CDR3 DNA: TGTGCCAGCAGTGACGGGAGGACTGACTACAATGAGCAGTTCTTC.

The genes are TRBV5-5 and TRBJ1-2; tentatively, D is TRBD1 (5 bases). CDR3 length equals 15 residues. Trimming took 9 bases from V and 2 from J, leaving 20 bases between them. Germline CDR1 reads SGHKS; CDR2 reads YYEKEE (reference sequence). CDR3 protein: CATRPSAGENYGYTF. The CDR3 DNA reads TGTGCCACCAGGCCCTCAGCGGGGGAAAACTATGGCTACACCTTC. The variable domain in full, with the rest retrieved from reference TRBV5-5 and TRBJ1-2, is DAGVTQSPTHLIKTRGQQVTLRCSPISGHKSVSWYQQVLGQGPQFIFQYYEKEERGRGNFPDRFSARQFPNYSSELNVNALLLGDSALYLCATRPSAGENYGYTFGSGTRLTVV.

The chain has TRBV19 and TRBJ2-2, with D possibly TRBD1 on 6 matching bases. Germline lookup yields CDR1 LNHDA and CDR2 SQIVND (reference sequence). The CDR3 length is 15 residues. V dropped 7 bases and J dropped 5 bases, with 17 bases sitting between them. The CDR3 region has the DNA TGTGCCAGTAAGCAGGGGCAGGTGGGGACCGGGGAGCTGTTTTTT. Protein product: CASKQGQVGTGELFF. Together with reference TRBV19 and TRBJ2-2, the CDR3 gives the full variable domain: DGGITQSPKYLFRKEGQNVTLSCEQNLNHDAMYWYRQDPGQGLRLIYYSQIVNDFQKGDIAEGYSVSREKKESFPLTVTSAQKNPTAFYLCASKQGQVGTGELFFGEGSRLTVL.

This chain connects TRBV12-3 or TRBV12-4 to TRBJ2-3; tentatively, D is TRBD1 (5 bases). V was shortened by 6 bases and J by 4 bases, with 11 bases between the two germline ends. CDR3 length: 13 amino acids. CDR3 protein: CASRPQGADTQYF. The CDR3 nucleotides are TGTGCCAGCAGGCCCCAAGGGGCAGATACGCAGTATTTT.

The genes are TRBV5-6 and TRBJ1-2, with 9 nucleotides matching TRBD1. J was trimmed by 2 bases and V by 0 bases; bases with no gene match: 8. Germline CDR1 and CDR2: SGHDT and YYEEEE. CDR3 length: 17 amino acids. The CDR3, as DNA: TGTGCCAGCAGCTTGGGGCCCGTGGGACAGGGAAACTATGGCTACACCTTC. This gives the protein CASSLGPVGQGNYGYTF.

Concerning this clone: The junction does not match germline at one end; this may be a read error. V and J are TRBV5-1 and TRBJ2-2, with 8 bases fitting TRBD2. In germline, CDR1 is SGHRS, CDR2 YFSETQ. CDR3 size: 16 residues. CDR3 region: CASSRTGGANTGELFF. As DNA, the CDR3 is TGCGCCAGCAGCCGGACCGGGGGGGCGAATACCGGGGAGCTGTTTTTT.

This clone has a single count. This chain links TRBV3-1 (or the pseudogene TRBV3-2) with TRBJ2-5, with 9 positions matching TRBD2. Germline loops: CDR1 LGHDT, CDR2 YNNKEL (reference sequence). CDR3 length equals 17 residues. V dropped 1 base and J dropped 5; count of bases not matched to a gene: 11. The CDR3 spells CASSQGLTLAGIETQYF. CDR3 DNA sequence: TGTGCCAGCAGCCAAGGCCTCACCCTAGCGGGGATCGAGACCCAGTACTTC.

This clone is a singleton in its sample. DNA for the CDR3: TGTGCCAGCAGCTTAGCGGCGGGGGCGATCGGTAGTGAGCAGTTCTTC. It yields the protein CASSLAAGAIGSEQFF. The J gene is TRBJ2-1, the V gene TRBV7-6; the D gene is possibly TRBD2 (7 bases). This CDR3 spans 16 amino acids. V lost 0 bases to trimming and J lost 9 bases, with 18 bases between them. Per the germline V gene, CDR1 is SGHVS and CDR2 is FNYEAQ.

For this clone: The sample holds other DNA sequences that translate to the same CDR3. V and J are TRBV28 and TRBJ2-7; TRBD2 might be the D (7 bases). V shed 3 bases and J shed 2 bases, with 11 bases lying between them. This CDR3 is built from 14 residues. Germline CDR1 reads MDHEN; CDR2 reads SYDVKM. For the CDR3, the DNA is TGTGCCAGCAGTTTCGGGGGGCAAACCTACGAGCAGTACTTC. This codes for CASSFGGQTYEQYF.

V gene TRBV29-1 combines with J gene TRBJ1-1; TRBD1 is a possible D gene (5 bases). CDR1 is SQVTM, CDR2 ANQGSEA, per germline. Trimming stripped 5 bases from V and 0 bases from J, with 10 bases between. The CDR3 has 13 amino acids. CDR3 DNA: TGCAGCGTTCGGACACAAATGAACACTGAAGCTTTCTTT. Translated: CSVRTQMNTEAFF.

The V and J genes are TRBV6-5 and TRBJ2-2; tentatively, D is TRBD1 (6 bases). This CDR3 region has 16 residues. Trimming pared 2 bases from V and 0 bases from J, leaving 10 bases between. Germline CDR1 is MNHEY and CDR2 is SVGAGI. CDR3 sequence reads: CASSYTGTTNTGELFF. The CDR3 region has the DNA TGTGCCAGCAGTTACACCGGGACAACGAACACCGGGGAGCTGTTTTTT.

The chain has TRBV7-6 and TRBJ2-2; D is possibly TRBD2 (6 bases). The germline CDR1 and CDR2 sequences are SGHVS and FNYEAQ. This CDR3 contains 14 residues. Trimming shortened V by 7 bases and J by 6 bases, and 15 bases separated the two germline ends. The CDR3 reads CASNRGGFSGELFF. Written as DNA, the CDR3 is TGTGCCAGCAACCGAGGAGGGTTTTCCGGGGAGCTGTTTTTT. Filled out from reference TRBV7-6 and TRBJ2-2, the complete variable domain reads GAGVSQSPRYKVTKRGQDVALRCDPISGHVSLYWYRQALGQGPEFLTYFNYEAQQDKSGLPNDRFSAERPEGSISTLTIQRTEQRDSAMYRCASNRGGFSGELFFGEGSRLTVL.

The chain links TRBV5-1 to TRBJ1-2; TRBD1 agrees at 7 bases. There are 16 residues in the CDR3. Germline CDR1 and CDR2: SGHRS and YFSETQ. V lost 5 bases and J lost 6; bases outside the gene matches: 16. CDR3 protein: CASSHPAQGVGNGYTF. In nucleotides, the CDR3 is TGCGCCAGCAGTCACCCGGCCCAGGGGGTCGGGAATGGCTACACCTTC.

This chain uses TRBV5-1 with TRBJ2-1, with D perhaps TRBD1 (6 bases). This CDR3 is 14 amino acids long. Per germline, CDR1 SGHRS and CDR2 YFSETQ. V was trimmed by 4 bases and J by 9 bases, leaving 17 bases between them. CDR3 region: CASSPGQPRGEQFF. In DNA form, the CDR3 reads TGCGCCAGCAGCCCTGGACAGCCAAGGGGTGAGCAGTTCTTC.

This rearrangement joins TRBV5-4 to TRBJ1-1; D might be TRBD1 (5 bases). The CDR3 runs 14 residues. V was trimmed by 4 bases and J by 4 bases, leaving 14 bases between them. From germline, CDR1 is SGHNT and CDR2 YYREEE (reference sequence). CDR3 amino acids: CASSPPTVGTEAFF. The CDR3 DNA sequence: TGTGCCAGCAGCCCTCCGACAGTGGGCACTGAAGCTTTCTTT.